The 17 T cell receptor beta chains reported below all come from one sample, sequenced in a study of immune cell composition in non-small cell lung cancer. Normal lung sampling was at least 3 cm from the tumour, as distant as possible. The repertoire was sequenced with immunoSEQ multiplex PCR; TCRdb's copy has only in-frame clones and lacks some. The repertoire holds roughly 15,000 clones, with 70% to 85% as singletons. The data were also submitted as part of a second study, on CD4 T cells in lung cancer.

The sample comprised non-adjacent lung tissue. These receptor sequences come from a human donor with non-small cell lung cancer.

This chain connects TRBV5-6 to TRBJ1-1; D perhaps matches TRBD1 (6 bases). CDR3 size: 14 residues. Trimming removed 6 bases at V and 2 bases at J, with 14 bases between. CDR1 and CDR2 from the germline V gene are SGHDT and YYEEEE. This CDR3 is CASNMRGGNTEAFF. CDR3 nucleotide sequence: TGTGCCAGCAACATGAGGGGGGGCAACACTGAAGCTTTCTTT.

This chain uses TRBV20-1 with TRBJ2-3, with D possibly TRBD2 on 5 matching bases. Trimming stripped 0 bases from V and 8 bases from J, with 6 bases between. Germline-derived CDR1 and CDR2 are DFQATT and SNEGSKA (reference sequence). This CDR3 region has 11 residues. DNA for the CDR3: TGCAGTGCTAGAGAGGCGGGTACGCAGTATTTT. This translates into CSAREAGTQYF.

The rearrangement joins TRBV5-6 to TRBJ2-1; D perhaps matches TRBD2 (6 bases). The V gene lost 0 bases and the J gene lost 8 bases, with 15 bases spanning the gap. Germline V lookup: CDR1 SGHDT, CDR2 YYEEEE. This CDR3 comprises 15 residues. In DNA form, the CDR3 reads TGTGCCAGCAGCTTGGAACTCAGGCGGGACGATGAGCAGTTCTTC. It specifies CASSLELRRDDEQFF.

The V and J genes are TRBV7-2 and TRBJ2-3; 12 bases map to TRBD1. This CDR3 is built from 17 residues. The trim removed 1 base at V and 4 bases at J, leaving 6 bases unmatched. Germline loops: CDR1 SGHTA, CDR2 FQGNSA. The CDR3: CASSLGGTGGGSDTQYF. The DNA for the CDR3 is TGTGCCAGCAGCTTAGGTGGGACAGGGGGCGGGTCAGATACGCAGTATTTT.

The chain joins TRBV7-2 to TRBJ2-3; weak D call: TRBD2 (5 bases). Germline loops: CDR1 SGHTA, CDR2 FQGNSA. Trimming shortened V by 1 base and J by 5 bases, and 10 bases separated the two germline ends. CDR3 length equals 14 residues. The DNA of the CDR3 is TGTGCCAGCAGCTTAGTGCTAGCCCTAGATACGCAGTATTTT. Translation: CASSLVLALDTQYF.

V is TRBV9 and J is TRBJ2-1; 10 nucleotides agree with TRBD2. The CDR3 sequence is 16 residues long. With 3 bases clipped from V and 2 bases from J, the junction kept 5 bases outside the gene matches. Germline CDR1 SGDLS, CDR2 YYNGEE. CDR3 in amino acids: CASSARSGGAYNEQFF. CDR3 coding DNA: TGTGCCAGCAGCGCAAGAAGCGGGGGGGCCTACAATGAGCAGTTCTTC. Drawing the rest from reference TRBV9 and TRBJ2-1, the complete variable domain is DSGVTQTPKHLITATGQRVTLRCSPRSGDLSVYWYQQSLDQGLQFLIQYYNGEERAKGNILERFSAQQFPDLHSELNLSSLELGDSALYFCASSARSGGAYNEQFFGPGTRLTVL.

The chain links TRBV30 to TRBJ1-5, with 8 bases matching TRBD1. V shed 5 bases, J shed 7 bases, and the junction held 10 bases outside the gene matches. This CDR3 has 14 amino acids. Germline V gene lookup returns CDR1 GTSNPN and CDR2 SVGIG (reference sequence). Here the CDR3 reads CAWGPGGLGQPQHF. CDR3 bases: TGTGCCTGGGGACCAGGGGGCTTGGGCCAGCCCCAGCATTTT. The full variable domain, its missing parts supplied by reference TRBV30 and TRBJ1-5, is SQTIHQWPATLVQPVGSPLSLECTVEGTSNPNLYWYRQAAGRGLQLLFYSVGIGQISSEVPQNLSASRPQDRQFILSSKKLLLSDSGFYLCAWGPGGLGQPQHFGDGTRLSIL.

V gene TRBV9 combines with J gene TRBJ1-4; TRBD1 aligns across 9 bases. CDR3 length: 14 amino acids. V dropped 5 bases and J dropped 8; count of bases not matched to a gene: 7. Germline-derived CDR1 and CDR2 are SGDLS and YYNGEE. CDR3 residues: CASRSSGTGEKLFF. The CDR3 DNA reads as TGTGCCAGCAGGAGTTCCGGGACAGGGGAAAAACTGTTTTTT.

This chain links TRBV11-2 with TRBJ2-5; TRBD1 matches 7 bases. The CDR3 sequence is 13 residues long. V shed 4 bases, J shed 3 bases, and the junction held 2 bases outside the gene matches. The germline gives CDR1 SGHAT, CDR2 FQNNGV. The CDR3 is CASSWQGEETQYF. The CDR3 DNA follows: TGTGCCAGCAGCTGGCAGGGGGAAGAGACCCAGTACTTC.

The chain carries TRBV5-3 and TRBJ2-7; D is perhaps TRBD1 or TRBD2 (5 bases each). TRBV5-3 is an ORF, and what it does is uncertain. The ends were cut back, 7 bases at V and 1 base at J, with 18 bases in the middle. The CDR3 spans 15 residues. For the CDR3, the DNA is TGTGCCAGAGTGGGACGCCCCAGAGCTTCCTACGAGCAGTACTTC. Amino acids: CARVGRPRASYEQYF.

The rearrangement joins TRBV5-1 to TRBJ2-3; the match to TRBD2 covers 10 bases. After removal of 5 bases from V and 1 base from J, the junction contained 7 bases not matched to a gene. Germline V gives CDR1 SGHRS, CDR2 YFSETQ. The CDR3 has 16 residues. The CDR3 spells CASRYYGTSGTDTQYF. DNA for the CDR3: TGCGCCAGCAGATATTACGGGACTAGCGGCACAGATACGCAGTATTTT. Filled out from reference TRBV5-1 and TRBJ2-3, the complete variable domain reads KAGVTQTPRYLIKTRGQQVTLSCSPISGHRSVSWYQQTPGQGLQFLFEYFSETQRNKGNFPGRFSGRQFSNSRSEMNVSTLELGDSALYLCASRYYGTSGTDTQYFGPGTRLTVL.

The chain is built from TRBV5-4 and TRBJ2-4, with TRBD2 as a possible D gene (6 bases). Trimming removed 4 bases at V and 7 bases at J, with 18 bases between. The CDR3 spans 15 residues. The germline CDR1 and CDR2 sequences are SGHNT and YYREEE (reference sequence). CDR3 nucleotides: TGTGCCAGCAGCACCGCGGGGACCCCGGGGAACATTCAGTACTTC. Amino acids: CASSTAGTPGNIQYF.

The genes are TRBV7-3 and TRBJ1-6; tentatively, D is TRBD1 (6 bases). This CDR3 is built from 18 residues. The ends were cut back, 1 base at V and 6 bases at J, with 19 bases in the middle. Germline lookup yields CDR1 SGHTA and CDR2 FQGTGA. In nucleotides, the CDR3 is TGTGCCAGCAGCTTAAGAGGGGGAGGGGCGGACGTTAATTCACCCCTCCACTTT. Amino acids: CASSLRGGGADVNSPLHF.

This rearrangement joins TRBV28 to TRBJ1-3; 7 nucleotides agree with TRBD1. V shed 4 bases, J shed 2 bases, and the junction held 8 bases outside the gene matches. This CDR3 contains 16 residues. Germline CDR1 and CDR2: MDHEN and SYDVKM. The CDR3 loop is CASSSLTGVAGNTIYF. Here the CDR3 DNA reads TGTGCCAGCAGTTCACTTACAGGGGTTGCTGGAAACACCATATATTTT.

By frequency in the sample, this clone is medium-sized. This chain links TRBV9 with TRBJ1-1, with D possibly matching TRBD1 (5 bases). The ends were cut back, 5 bases at V and 0 bases at J, with 11 bases in the middle. The CDR3 runs 14 residues. Germline V CDR1 and CDR2: SGDLS, YYNGEE. CDR3 bases: TGTGCCAGCAGGGTGGGGGGGATGAACACTGAAGCTTTCTTT. Translation: CASRVGGMNTEAFF.

The genes are TRBV19 and TRBJ1-4; no clear D gene. CDR3 length: 14 residues. The V gene lost 6 bases and the J gene lost 0 bases, with 8 bases spanning the gap. Germline loops: CDR1 LNHDA, CDR2 SQIVND (reference sequence). The CDR3 sequence: CASRLTATNEKLFF. CDR3 bases: TGTGCCAGTAGACTGACGGCAACTAATGAAAAACTGTTTTTT.

The chain combines TRBV7-2 with TRBJ2-1; D gene unclear. The CDR3 length is 15 residues. V was clipped by 5 bases and J by 6 bases, with 17 bases between them. CDR1 and CDR2 (germline): SGHTA, FQGNSA. The CDR3 loop reads CASSRMVSGANEQFF. The DNA of the CDR3 is TGTGCCAGCAGCCGGATGGTTTCGGGTGCCAATGAGCAGTTCTTC.